The clone carrying this T cell receptor (beta chain) has a single count. Its antigen is not identified. Disease duration was under 3 months in the ophthalmopathy patients, who also had a Clinical Activity Score of at least 3 and a NOSPECS grade of at least 4. The study excluded patients with uncontrolled infection, other autoimmune disease, pregnancy or lactation. Around 10 ml fresh peripheral blood yielded the PBMCs. The data were taken from a study of T cells in Graves' hyperthyroidism and ophthalmopathy. Findings and limits, study-wide: Within blood appeared most thyroid clonotypes that had expanded above 0.001.

RNA transcripts provided the source from which TCR beta CDR3 regions were amplified. The study used the HTBI primer set for a first-round RT-PCR of the TCR CDR3. TCRdb reprocessed the multiplex PCR reads via MiXCR and lists one record per CDR3 protein. This sample has fewer than 650,000 distinct CDR3 sequences; 14% occur once, and the top ten carry around 7%. Germline V CDR1 and CDR2: MDHEN, SYDVKM. This CDR3 is 12 amino acids long. After removal of 6 bases from V and 8 bases from J, the junction contained 6 bases not matched to a gene. The chain couples TRBV28 to TRBJ1-2, with TRBD1 matching over 7 bases. The receptor was derived from a woman younger than 30 with Graves' ophthalmopathy. The sequencing input was blood. The CDR3 protein is CASRSAGGGYTF. CDR3 nucleotide sequence: TGTGCCAGCAGGAGTGCAGGGGGGGGCTACACCTTC.